The sequence of this TCR beta chain was determined in a study of blood T cell repertoires in COVID-19 (dated by TCRdb to 2019 to 2021). At the level of the whole study: Collaborator samples came from the United States, Italy and Spain and covered acute and convalescent phases of COVID-19. The repertoires were made available in a free public database intended to serve as a resource for research on the immune response to SARS-CoV-2. Sample metadata almost always included a de-identified subject ID, COVID-19 status, age in years and sex. The material from the prospective study consisted of cDNA or gDNA derived from T cells, B-cell-depleted T cells, or PBMCs. Deeply sampled blood TCRbeta repertoires from subjects exposed to, actively infected with, or recovered from COVID-19 were included in the dataset. The samples were drawn from two sources: the first 160 participants of the ongoing ImmuneRACE study, and over 1,000 subjects contributed by 6 global collaborators. Where HLA class I and class II types were available, the types were taken from metadata supplied by the sample provider, not from assay-based typing.

Each collaborating institution followed its own protocols to collect whole blood in K2EDTA tubes. Collaborator samples were shipped for TCRbeta analysis as frozen whole blood, isolated PBMCs, or DNA extracted from either sample type. Results and caveats for the whole study, not just this receptor: How much clinical and demographic metadata was included differed by source and by participant, and the metadata was provided uncurated.

TCRbeta CDR3 regions were amplified from genomic DNA by means of the immunoSEQ Assay, a bias-controlled multiplex PCR. Turning to the authors' computational methods: The number of nucleated cells in each sample was estimated by amplification of reference gene primers within the assay. To quantify the absolute abundance of each unique TCRbeta CDR3 rearrangement, sequence reads were collapsed and filtered. Productive Simpson clonality was computed per sample as the square root of Simpson's diversity index over productive rearrangements. Imported from immuneACCESS, the table was reduced by TCRdb to in-frame sequences with V and J called. These copies leave out some clones; in studies compared against another copy, an unresolved V gene accounts for under half, and the cause of the remainder is not known. V and J calls and clone size are those listed in that table; D and trimming were worked out from the DNA. Recorded for this sample are 35,000 to 45,000 clones; about 90% of them occurred a single time. 14% of the sample goes to the ten largest clones.

The CDR3 sequence holds 15 residues, the cysteine and phenylalanine included. Left in the record is the CDR3 DNA by itself, 45 bases read in frame from the first base. V lost 7 bases and J lost 1 base; the stretch between them is 17 bases long. Based on the germline V gene, the CDR1 and CDR2 sequences are SGHRS and YFSETQ. Note on this clone: The antigen it recognizes is unknown. Base qualities are not at hand, and no much larger clone is one base apart.

The rearranged chain carries TRBV5-1 and TRBJ1-1; TRBD1 is a weak D gene call, 6 bases matching. Material for sequencing was peripheral blood. The receptor was isolated from a human donor in a cohort sampled during active COVID-19. The CDR3 reads as follows: CASHLIGGANTEAFF. At the DNA level, the sequence is TGCGCCAGCCATCTTATCGGGGGGGCGAACACTGAAGCTTTCTTT.